The clone carrying this TCR beta chain came up many times. Its target is not known. This specimen comes from a study of T cells in Graves' hyperthyroidism and ophthalmopathy. RNA transcripts were the template for amplifying TCR beta CDR3 regions. The TCR CDR3 was amplified in a first-round RT-PCR using the HTBI primer set. Each CDR3 protein gets one entry after TCRdb re-called the multiplex PCR reads with MiXCR. The sample has some 500,000 distinct CDR3 sequences, around 14% seen once; the top ten hold under 20%. Study observations and caveats: Most thyroid clonotypes expanded above 0.001 were also detected in blood.

The sample comprised blood. This TCR derives from a woman between 18 and 29 years old with Graves' hyperthyroidism.

CDR3: CASNGGRQVEQYF. The CDR3 coding sequence is TGTGCCAGCAATGGGGGGCGCCAGGTCGAGCAGTACTTC. V gene TRBV11-2 combines with J gene TRBJ2-7; D possibly uses TRBD1 or TRBD2 (6 bases each). Germline values: CDR1 SGHAT, CDR2 FQNNGV. V lost 7 bases to trimming and J lost 6 bases, with 16 bases between them. The CDR3 runs to 13 residues. Complete variable domain (other parts from reference TRBV11-2 and TRBJ2-7): EAGVAQSPRYKIIEKRQSVAFWCNPISGHATLYWYQQILGQGPKLLIQFQNNGVVDDSQLPKDRFSAERLKGVDSTLKIQPAKLEDSAVYLCASNGGRQVEQYFGPGTRLTVT.